The 8 T cell receptor beta chains listed next were all sequenced from one sample in a study of blood T cells in healthy people across ages. A second PCR of 7 to 11 cycles used a sample-barcoded 5' primer and a J-beta primer mix. TCRdb ran MiXCR on the 5' RACE reads and lists one entry per CDR3 protein. This table holds about 1.4 million distinct CDR3 sequences, approximately 63% found once. Sequenced material: blood. These receptors all stem from a man aged 18 to 35 in good health.

This chain uses TRBV27 with TRBJ1-4; maybe TRBD1 (5 bases). V lost 0 bases and J lost 2, with 10 bases in between. Germline CDR1 is MNHEY and CDR2 is SMNVEV (reference sequence). The length of the CDR3 is 16 residues. This CDR3 is CASSLSGTYTNEKLFF. CDR3 nucleotides: TGTGCCAGCAGTTTATCGGGGACCTACACTAATGAAAAACTGTTTTTT. Using reference TRBV27 and TRBJ1-4 for the parts outside the CDR3, the full variable domain is EAQVTQNPRYLITVTGKKLTVTCSQNMNHEYMSWYRQDPGLGLRQIYYSMNVEVTDKGDVPEGYKVSRKEKRNFPLILESPSPNQTSLYFCASSLSGTYTNEKLFFGSGTQLSVL.

CDR3 DNA sequence: TGTGCCAGCGGGGACATCCGAAGTCGAAGAGGCAAAGGAAATGAAAAACTGTTTTTT. Translated, it gives CASGDIRSRRGKGNEKLFF. The chain carries TRBV21-1 and TRBJ1-4; TRBD1, as called in the table, went unchecked against the DNA. TRBV21-1 is assigned pseudogene status. This CDR3 region has 19 residues.

This clonotype was seen a few times. The chain carries TRBV2 and TRBJ2-1, with D unresolved. The CDR3 is 12 residues long. Trimming stripped 2 bases from V and 7 bases from J, with 6 bases between. CDR1 and CDR2 (germline): SNHLY, FYNNEI. The CDR3 is CASSERANEQFF. CDR3 nucleotide sequence: TGTGCCAGCAGTGAAAGGGCAAATGAGCAGTTCTTC. The entire variable domain, with the rest obtained from reference TRBV2 and TRBJ2-1, is as follows: EPEVTQTPSHQVTQMGQEVILRCVPISNHLYFYWYRQILGQKVEFLVSFYNNEISEKSEIFDDQFSVERPDGSNFTLKIRSTKLEDSAMYFCASSERANEQFFGPGTRLTVL.

This clonotype was seen a few times. The chain joins TRBV20-1 to TRBJ2-2; D call uncertain. The germline gives CDR1 DFQATT, CDR2 SNEGSKA (reference sequence). This CDR3 region has 12 residues. The germline V and J ends were trimmed by 0 bases and 7 bases, with 6 bases remaining between them. CDR3 loop: CSARDGIGELFF. The CDR3 DNA reads as TGCAGTGCTAGAGATGGAATCGGGGAGCTGTTTTTT.

This rearrangement joins TRBV12-3 or TRBV12-4 to TRBJ2-1; D may correspond to TRBD1 or TRBD2 (5 bases each). Trimming took 7 bases from V and 5 from J, leaving 18 bases between them. The CDR3 contains 15 residues. CDR3 loop: CASTIEGMVNNEQFF. In DNA, the CDR3 is TGTGCCAGCACCATAGAGGGGATGGTTAACAATGAGCAGTTCTTC.

The rearrangement links TRBV30 to TRBJ2-1, with D unclear. Per the germline V gene, CDR1 is GTSNPN and CDR2 is SVGIG (reference sequence). This CDR3 contains 16 residues. V shed 5 bases and J shed 0 bases, with 17 bases lying between them. The CDR3 here is CAWDPTDTTSYNEQFF. For the CDR3, the DNA is TGTGCCTGGGACCCCACCGACACTACCTCCTACAATGAGCAGTTCTTC.

CDR3 amino acids: CASSQDSLAGGTDTQYF. DNA for the CDR3: TGTGCCAGCAGCCAAGATTCGCTAGCGGGGGGTACAGATACGCAGTATTTT. The gene calls are TRBV11-2 and TRBJ2-3, with 11 bases fitting TRBD2. The trim removed 5 bases at V and 3 bases at J, leaving 10 bases unmatched. In germline, CDR1 is SGHAT, CDR2 FQNNGV. The length of the CDR3 is 17 residues.

This rearrangement joins TRBV20-1 to TRBJ2-3; 13 bases fit TRBD2. With 5 bases clipped from V and 1 base from J, the junction kept 12 bases outside the gene matches. The CDR3 runs 18 residues. Germline loops: CDR1 DFQATT, CDR2 SNEGSKA (reference sequence). The CDR3 DNA is TGCAGTGCTGAAAGGACTAGCGGGAGAGAGTACGGCACAGATACGCAGTATTTT. It translates to CSAERTSGREYGTDTQYF.